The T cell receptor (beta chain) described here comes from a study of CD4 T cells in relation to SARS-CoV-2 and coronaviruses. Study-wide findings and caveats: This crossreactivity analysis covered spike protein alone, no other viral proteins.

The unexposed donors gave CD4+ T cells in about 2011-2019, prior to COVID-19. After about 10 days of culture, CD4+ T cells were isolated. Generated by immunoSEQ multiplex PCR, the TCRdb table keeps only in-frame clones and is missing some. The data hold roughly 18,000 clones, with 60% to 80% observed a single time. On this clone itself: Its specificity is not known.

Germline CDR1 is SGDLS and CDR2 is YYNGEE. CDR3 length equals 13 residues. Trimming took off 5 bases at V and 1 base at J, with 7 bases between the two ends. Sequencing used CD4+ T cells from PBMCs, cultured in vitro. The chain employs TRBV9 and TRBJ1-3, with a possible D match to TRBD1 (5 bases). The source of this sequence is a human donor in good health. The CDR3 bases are TGTGCCAGCAGGAGGGGTTCTGGAAACACCATATATTTT. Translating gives CASRRGSGNTIYF.